Listed below are T cell receptor beta chains from one sample, sequenced in a study of shared clonotypes between healthy human individuals. The table came from immunoSEQ multiplex PCR; TCRdb's copy has only in-frame clones and leaves some out. The table shows about 380,000 clones, with just over 95% occurring only once. Sequenced material: memory CD8+ T cells sorted from blood. Every receptor here comes from a man aged 25-45 years in good health. Both conserved end residues are part of each CDR3. The order of the fields is D gene, V gene, J gene, clone size, CDR3 length, CDR3 protein, CDR3 DNA. A D gene is named only where the DNA matches it firmly. Clone sizes are given selectively: once, few, many, or a class where the clone is expanded.

.	TRBV5-1	TRBJ1-2	few	12	CASSLGNYGYTF	TGCGCCAGCAGCTTGGGGAACTATGGCTACACCTTC
.	TRBV25-1	TRBJ2-3	.	15	CASSEWGRGTDTQYF	TGTGCCAGCAGTGAATGGGGGAGAGGCACAGATACGCAGTATTTT
.	TRBV2	TRBJ2-3	once	13	CASRGEPTDTQYF	TGTGCCAGCAGGGGGGAACCCACAGATACGCAGTATTTT
TRBD1	TRBV4-1	TRBJ1-3	.	14	CASSQRDRVDTIYF	TGCGCCAGCAGCCAACGGGACAGGGTTGACACCATATATTTT
TRBD1	TRBV30	TRBJ2-5	.	13	CAWSGRGPGTQYF	TGTGCCTGGAGTGGCAGGGGGCCGGGGACCCAGTACTTC
TRBD1	TRBV5-4	TRBJ1-4	.	15	CASSLDRDSNEKLFF	TGTGCCAGCAGCCTAGACCGGGACAGTAACGAAAAACTGTTTTTT
.	TRBV30	TRBJ2-7	.	13	CAWSDGPYYEQYF	TGTGCCTGGAGTGACGGCCCCTACTACGAGCAGTACTTC
.	TRBV5-1	TRBJ2-7	.	12	CASSRGRHEQYF	TGCGCCAGCAGCCGGGGGAGGCACGAGCAGTACTTC
.	TRBV6-6	TRBJ2-2	.	14	CASSYAGMAGELFF	TGTGCCAGCAGTTATGCAGGGATGGCCGGGGAGCTGTTTTTT
.	TRBV5-6	TRBJ2-1	.	14	CATQTRISYNEQFF	TGTGCCACCCAGACCCGAATCTCATACAATGAGCAGTTCTTC
.	TRBV18	TRBJ2-1	.	13	CASSPDGHNEQFF	TGTGCCAGCTCACCCGACGGACACAATGAGCAGTTCTTC
.	TRBV29-1	TRBJ1-1	.	12	CSVVAGDREAFF	TGCAGCGTTGTGGCCGGTGACCGAGAAGCTTTCTTT
.	TRBV7-3	TRBJ2-1	.	16	CASSLQAASSYNEQFF	TGTGCCAGCAGCCTACAAGCGGCCAGCTCCTACAATGAGCAGTTCTTC
.	TRBV28	TRBJ1-2	.	14	CASSYPGHNYGYTF	TGTGCCAGCAGTTACCCGGGACATAACTATGGCTACACCTTC
.	TRBV6-1	TRBJ2-1	.	12	CASSEGRDEQFF	TGTGCCAGCAGTGAAGGTAGGGATGAGCAGTTCTTC
.	TRBV14	TRBJ2-1	.	15	CASSLSQFPYNEQFF	TGTGCCAGCAGTTTGTCCCAATTCCCCTACAATGAGCAGTTCTTC
TRBD1	TRBV30	TRBJ1-5	.	14	CAWSGTGGNQPQHF	TGTGCCTGGAGTGGGACAGGGGGCAATCAGCCCCAGCATTTT
TRBD2	TRBV5-6	TRBJ2-2	.	16	CASSLGLAGYTGELFF	TGTGCCAGCAGCTTAGGTCTAGCGGGGTACACCGGGGAGCTGTTTTTT
TRBD2	TRBV19	TRBJ2-1	.	14	CASTPRAGRNEQFF	TGTGCCAGTACCCCTCGGGCCGGGAGGAATGAGCAGTTCTTC
TRBD1	TRBV4-2	TRBJ2-5	.	15	CASSREQGAQETQYF	TGTGCCAGCAGCCGAGAACAGGGGGCGCAAGAGACCCAGTACTTC
TRBD2	TRBV15	TRBJ2-7	.	15	CATSRVSGRADEQYF	TGTGCCACCAGCAGGGTTAGCGGGAGGGCGGACGAGCAGTACTTC
TRBD1	TRBV6-5	TRBJ1-5	once	14	CASRQDRESQPQHF	TGTGCCAGCAGGCAGGACAGGGAGTCCCAGCCCCAGCATTTT
.	TRBV28	TRBJ2-3	.	13	CASSLLSTDTQYF	TGTGCCAGCAGTCTGTTGAGCACAGATACGCAGTATTTT
TRBD2	TRBV7-2	TRBJ2-7	.	14	CASSLGLAGLEQYF	TGTGCCAGCAGCTTAGGTCTAGCGGGGCTAGAGCAGTACTTC
TRBD2	TRBV11-3	TRBJ2-3	.	16	CASSAGTSGTTDTQYF	TGTGCCAGCAGCGCCGGGACTAGCGGGACGACAGATACGCAGTATTTT
.	TRBV27	TRBJ2-1	.	16	CASSLLPSVSYNEQFF	TGTGCCAGCAGTTTACTCCCTAGCGTGTCCTACAATGAGCAGTTCTTC
TRBD1	TRBV7-2	TRBJ2-3	.	16	CASSLGGQGAADTQYF	TGTGCCAGCAGCTTAGGGGGACAGGGGGCGGCAGATACGCAGTATTTT
.	TRBV7-2	TRBJ2-2	.	14	CASSWGPATGELFF	TGTGCCAGCAGCTGGGGCCCCGCCACCGGGGAGCTGTTTTTT
.	TRBV27	TRBJ2-1	.	18	CASSWAYNAGQRWDEQFF	TGTGCCAGCAGTTGGGCGTACAATGCGGGACAGAGATGGGATGAGCAGTTCTTC
TRBD2	TRBV18	TRBJ2-3	.	14	CASSPSLAADTQYF	TGTGCCAGCTCACCAAGTCTAGCGGCAGATACGCAGTATTTT
.	TRBV7-4	TRBJ1-1	.	10	CASSPGMAFF	TGTGCCAGCAGTCCGGGCATGGCTTTCTTT
.	TRBV27	TRBJ1-1	.	13	CASSLPLGGKAFF	TGTGCCAGCAGTTTACCTCTAGGGGGGAAAGCTTTCTTT
.	TRBV4-1	TRBJ1-5	.	17	CASSQDGGGHSNQPQHF	TGCGCCAGCAGCCAAGATGGGGGGGGGCATAGCAATCAGCCCCAGCATTTT
TRBD1	TRBV18	TRBJ1-2	.	14	CASSTGTGNYGYTF	TGTGCCAGCTCAACCGGGACAGGGAACTATGGCTACACCTTC
.	TRBV18	TRBJ1-2	.	16	CASSPQVTRGNYGYTF	TGTGCCAGCTCACCTCAGGTAACCCGCGGGAACTATGGCTACACCTTC
.	TRBV29-1	TRBJ1-2	.	15	CSVEWLFGGGYGYTF	TGCAGCGTTGAATGGTTATTCGGGGGTGGCTATGGCTACACCTTC
TRBD2	TRBV5-6	TRBJ2-7	.	16	CASSFVSGLAFYEQYF	TGTGCCAGCAGCTTCGTATCGGGACTAGCTTTCTACGAGCAGTACTTC
TRBD1	TRBV18	TRBJ2-7	.	15	CASSPLGTGGYEQYF	TGTGCCAGCTCACCTCTCGGGACAGGGGGCTACGAGCAGTACTTC
.	TRBV7-6	TRBJ1-1	.	15	CASSLASGLGTEAFF	TGTGCCAGCAGCTTAGCCTCAGGGTTGGGGACTGAAGCTTTCTTT
TRBD1	TRBV28	TRBJ2-7	.	13	CASSQQGSDEQYF	TGTGCCAGCAGTCAACAGGGGTCGGACGAGCAGTACTTC